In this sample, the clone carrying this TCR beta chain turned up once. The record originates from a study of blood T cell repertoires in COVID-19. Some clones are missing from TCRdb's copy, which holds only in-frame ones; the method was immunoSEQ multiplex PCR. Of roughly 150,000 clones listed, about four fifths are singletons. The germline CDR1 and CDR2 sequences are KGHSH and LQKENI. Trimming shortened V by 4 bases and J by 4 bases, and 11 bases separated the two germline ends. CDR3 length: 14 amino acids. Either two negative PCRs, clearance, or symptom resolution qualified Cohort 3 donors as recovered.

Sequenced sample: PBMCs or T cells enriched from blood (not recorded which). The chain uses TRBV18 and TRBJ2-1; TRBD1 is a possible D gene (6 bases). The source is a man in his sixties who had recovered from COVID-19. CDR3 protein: CASSLNDRYNEQFF. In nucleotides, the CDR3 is TGTGCCAGCTCACTAAACGACAGGTACAATGAGCAGTTCTTC.